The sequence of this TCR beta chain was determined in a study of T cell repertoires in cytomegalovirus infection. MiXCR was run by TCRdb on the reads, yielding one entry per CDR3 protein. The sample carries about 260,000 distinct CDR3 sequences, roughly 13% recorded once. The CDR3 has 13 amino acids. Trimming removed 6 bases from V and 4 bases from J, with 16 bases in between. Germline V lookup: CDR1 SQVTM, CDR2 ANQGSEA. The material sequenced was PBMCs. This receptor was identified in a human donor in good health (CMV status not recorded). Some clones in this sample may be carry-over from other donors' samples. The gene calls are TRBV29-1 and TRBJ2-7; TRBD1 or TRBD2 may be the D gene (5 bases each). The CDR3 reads CSVRRTQGYEQYF. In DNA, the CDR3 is TGCAGCGTCCGGAGGACCCAGGGTTACGAGCAGTACTTC.